This T cell receptor (beta chain) was recovered during a study of monozygotic twins with inflammatory bowel disease. TCRdb reprocessed the 5' RACE reads and stores each CDR3 protein as one record, lacking DNA. Its table lists roughly 300,000 distinct CDR3 sequences. CDR3 length: 17 amino acids. Germline CDR1 and CDR2: SEHNR and FQNEAQ (reference sequence). This clonotype was sampled from a human donor with ulcerative colitis or Crohn's disease, or a healthy co-twin of an affected twin (not recorded which). The chain links TRBV7-9 to TRBJ2-3; TCRdb outputs TRBD2, but without DNA this stays unchecked. Sequenced material: blood. The CDR3 is CASSFGGGTSGTDTQYF. Using reference TRBV7-9 and TRBJ2-3 for the parts outside the CDR3, the full variable domain is DTGVSQNPRHKITKRGQNVTFRCDPISEHNRLYWYRQTLGQGPEFLTYFQNEAQLEKSRLLSDRFSAERPKGSFSTLEIQRTEQGDSAMYLCASSFGGGTSGTDTQYFGPGTRLTVL.